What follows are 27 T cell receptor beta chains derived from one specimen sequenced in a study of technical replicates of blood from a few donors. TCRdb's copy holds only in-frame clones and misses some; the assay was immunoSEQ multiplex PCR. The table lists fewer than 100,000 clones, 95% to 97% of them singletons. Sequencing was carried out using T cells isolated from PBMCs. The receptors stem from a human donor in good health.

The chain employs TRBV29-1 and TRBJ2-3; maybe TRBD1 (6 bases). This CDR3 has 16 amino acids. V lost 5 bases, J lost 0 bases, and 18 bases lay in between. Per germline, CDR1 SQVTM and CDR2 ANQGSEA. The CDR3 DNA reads TGCAGCGTTTACGGACCCCAGGGGCTTAGCACAGATACGCAGTATTTT. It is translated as CSVYGPQGLSTDTQYF.

For the CDR3, the DNA is TGTGCCAGCAGCGAGCAGGGGGTGAATCAGCCCCAGCATTTT. Translation: CASSEQGVNQPQHF. The gene calls are TRBV11-3 and TRBJ1-5; 7 bases are shared with TRBD1. Germline CDR1 SGHNT, CDR2 YENEEA. The CDR3 is made up of 14 amino acids. With V trimmed by 5 bases and J by 4 bases, 5 bases remained unmatched. The variable domain in full, completed from reference TRBV11-3 and TRBJ1-5, reads EAGVVQSPRYKIIEKKQPVAFWCNPISGHNTLYWYLQNLGQGPELLIRYENEEAVDDSQLPKDRFSAERLKGVDSTLKIQPAELGDSAVYLCASSEQGVNQPQHFGDGTRLSIL.

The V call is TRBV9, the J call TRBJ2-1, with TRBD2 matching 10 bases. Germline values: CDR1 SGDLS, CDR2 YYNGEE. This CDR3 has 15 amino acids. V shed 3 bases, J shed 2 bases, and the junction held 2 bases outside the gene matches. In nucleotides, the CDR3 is TGTGCCAGCAGCGGGACTAGCGGTACCTACAATGAGCAGTTCTTC. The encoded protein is CASSGTSGTYNEQFF.

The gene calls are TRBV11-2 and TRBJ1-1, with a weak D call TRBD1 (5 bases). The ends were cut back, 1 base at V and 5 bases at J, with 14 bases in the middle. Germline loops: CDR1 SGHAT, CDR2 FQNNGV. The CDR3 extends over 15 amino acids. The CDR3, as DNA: TGTGCCAGCAGCTTAGTATTGGGGGGAGGTACTGAAGCTTTCTTT. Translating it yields CASSLVLGGGTEAFF.

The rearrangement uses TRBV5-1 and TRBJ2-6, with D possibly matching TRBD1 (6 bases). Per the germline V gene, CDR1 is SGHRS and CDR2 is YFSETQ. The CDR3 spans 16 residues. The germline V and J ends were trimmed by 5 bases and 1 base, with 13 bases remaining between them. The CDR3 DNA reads TGCGCCAGCAGTCTGGGGGCTAAATCTGGGGCCAACGTCCTGACTTTC. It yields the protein CASSLGAKSGANVLTF.

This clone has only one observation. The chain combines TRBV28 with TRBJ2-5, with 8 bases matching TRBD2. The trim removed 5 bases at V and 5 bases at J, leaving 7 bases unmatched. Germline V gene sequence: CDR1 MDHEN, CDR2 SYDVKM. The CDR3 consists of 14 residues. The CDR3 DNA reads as TGTGCCAGCAGTCCAGCGGGGGTTCCGGAGACCCAGTACTTC. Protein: CASSPAGVPETQYF.

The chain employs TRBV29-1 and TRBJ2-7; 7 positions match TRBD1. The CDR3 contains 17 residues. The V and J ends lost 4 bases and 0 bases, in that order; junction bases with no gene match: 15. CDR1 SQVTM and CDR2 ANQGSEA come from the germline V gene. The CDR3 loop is CSVVGFPEQGFSYEQYF. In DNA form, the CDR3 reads TGCAGCGTTGTGGGATTCCCGGAACAGGGGTTCTCCTACGAGCAGTACTTC.

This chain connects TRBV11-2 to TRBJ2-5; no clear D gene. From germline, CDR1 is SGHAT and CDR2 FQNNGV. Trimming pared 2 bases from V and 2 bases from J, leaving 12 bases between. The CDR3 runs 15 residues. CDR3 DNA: TGTGCCAGCAGCTTACAGGCAGCCTTTCAAGAGACCCAGTACTTC. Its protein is CASSLQAAFQETQYF.

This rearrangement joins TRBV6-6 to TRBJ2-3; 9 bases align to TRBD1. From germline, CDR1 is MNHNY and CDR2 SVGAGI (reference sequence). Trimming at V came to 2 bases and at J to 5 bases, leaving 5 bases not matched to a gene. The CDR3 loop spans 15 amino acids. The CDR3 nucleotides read TGTGCCAGCAGTTACGGGGACAGGGAAGTAGATACGCAGTATTTT. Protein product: CASSYGDREVDTQYF.

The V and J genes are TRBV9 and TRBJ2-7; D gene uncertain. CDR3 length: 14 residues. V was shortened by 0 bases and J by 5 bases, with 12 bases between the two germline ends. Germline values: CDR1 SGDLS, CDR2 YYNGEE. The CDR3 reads CASSVDSINHEQYF. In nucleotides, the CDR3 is TGTGCCAGCAGCGTAGACTCAATAAATCACGAGCAGTACTTC.

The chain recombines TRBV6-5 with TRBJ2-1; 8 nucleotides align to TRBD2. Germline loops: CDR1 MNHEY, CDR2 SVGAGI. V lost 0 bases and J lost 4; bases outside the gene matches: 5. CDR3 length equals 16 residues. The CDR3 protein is CASSYSSGRRYNEQFF. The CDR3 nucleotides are TGTGCCAGCAGTTACTCCAGCGGGAGAAGGTACAATGAGCAGTTCTTC.

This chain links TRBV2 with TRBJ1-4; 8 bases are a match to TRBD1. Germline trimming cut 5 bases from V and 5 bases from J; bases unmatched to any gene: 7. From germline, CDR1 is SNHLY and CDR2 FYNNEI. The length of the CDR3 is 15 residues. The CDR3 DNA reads TGTGCCAGCAGTATCATTGACAGGGGAAATGAAAAACTGTTTTTT. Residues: CASSIIDRGNEKLFF.

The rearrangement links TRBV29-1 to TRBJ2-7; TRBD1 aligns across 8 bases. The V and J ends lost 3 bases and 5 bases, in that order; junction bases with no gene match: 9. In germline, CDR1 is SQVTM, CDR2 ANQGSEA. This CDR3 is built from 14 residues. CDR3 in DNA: TGCAGCGTTGACCTCGGACAGGGCCACGACGAGCAGTACTTC. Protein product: CSVDLGQGHDEQYF.

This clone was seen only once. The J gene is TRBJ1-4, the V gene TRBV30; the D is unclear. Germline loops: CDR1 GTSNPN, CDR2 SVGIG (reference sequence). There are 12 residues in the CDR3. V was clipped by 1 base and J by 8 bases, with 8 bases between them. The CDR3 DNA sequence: TGTGCCTGGAGTGATACATTAGAAAAACTGTTTTTT. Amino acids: CAWSDTLEKLFF.

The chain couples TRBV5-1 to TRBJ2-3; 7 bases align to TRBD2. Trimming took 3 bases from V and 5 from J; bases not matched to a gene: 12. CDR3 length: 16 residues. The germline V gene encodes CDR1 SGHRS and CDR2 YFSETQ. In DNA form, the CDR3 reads TGCGCCAGCAGCTCGACCAGCGGGGTCGGGGGAGATACGCAGTATTTT. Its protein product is CASSSTSGVGGDTQYF.

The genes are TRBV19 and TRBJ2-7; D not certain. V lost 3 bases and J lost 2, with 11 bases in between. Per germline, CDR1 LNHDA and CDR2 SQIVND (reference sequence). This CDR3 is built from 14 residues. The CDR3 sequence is CASSIKPFAYEQYF. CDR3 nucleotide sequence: TGTGCCAGTAGTATTAAGCCTTTCGCCTACGAGCAGTACTTC.

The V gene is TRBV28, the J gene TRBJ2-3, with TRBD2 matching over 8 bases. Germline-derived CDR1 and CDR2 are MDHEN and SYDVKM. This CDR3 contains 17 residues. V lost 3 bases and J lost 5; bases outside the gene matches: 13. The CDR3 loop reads CASSFGLPGLGRDTQYF. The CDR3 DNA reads TGTGCCAGCAGTTTCGGACTTCCGGGACTAGGTAGAGATACGCAGTATTTT.

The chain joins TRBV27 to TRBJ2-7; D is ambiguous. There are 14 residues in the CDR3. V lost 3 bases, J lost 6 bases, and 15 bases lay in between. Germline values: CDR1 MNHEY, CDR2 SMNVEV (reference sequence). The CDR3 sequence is CASSLWQRLGEQYF. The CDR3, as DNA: TGTGCCAGCAGTTTGTGGCAGCGTCTCGGCGAGCAGTACTTC.

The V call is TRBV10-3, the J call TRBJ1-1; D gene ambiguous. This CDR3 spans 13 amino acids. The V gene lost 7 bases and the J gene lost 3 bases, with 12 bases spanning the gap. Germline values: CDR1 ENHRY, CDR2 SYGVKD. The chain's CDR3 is CAIMGDYDTEAFF. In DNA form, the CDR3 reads TGTGCCATCATGGGCGATTACGACACTGAAGCTTTCTTT.

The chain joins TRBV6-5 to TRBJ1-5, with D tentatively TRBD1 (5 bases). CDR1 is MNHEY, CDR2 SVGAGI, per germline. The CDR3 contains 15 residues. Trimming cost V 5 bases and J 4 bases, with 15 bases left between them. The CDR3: CASSPPTVSNQPQHF. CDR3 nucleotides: TGTGCCAGCAGTCCCCCGACAGTTTCTAATCAGCCCCAGCATTTT.

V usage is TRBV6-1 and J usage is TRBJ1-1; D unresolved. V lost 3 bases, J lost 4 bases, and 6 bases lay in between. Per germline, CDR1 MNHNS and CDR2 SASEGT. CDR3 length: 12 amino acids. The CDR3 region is CASSDYSTEAFF. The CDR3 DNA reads TGTGCCAGCAGTGATTACAGCACTGAAGCTTTCTTT.

CDR3 sequence (DNA): TGTGCCAGCAGCTGGGCTAGCGGGAGGGAGTCTGAGCAGTTCTTC. It encodes CASSWASGRESEQFF. This chain joins TRBV7-8 and TRBJ2-1; 12 bases are shared with TRBD2. This CDR3 spans 15 amino acids. Germline CDR1 and CDR2: SGHVS and FQNEAQ. The junction had 7 bases not matched to a gene; V was cut back by 4 bases and J by 9 bases.

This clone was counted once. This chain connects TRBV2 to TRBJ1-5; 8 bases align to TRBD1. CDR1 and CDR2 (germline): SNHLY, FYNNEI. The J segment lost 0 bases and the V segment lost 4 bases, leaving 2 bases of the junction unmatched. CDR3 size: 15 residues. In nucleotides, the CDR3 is TGTGCCAGCAGTGGGACAGGGTATAGCAATCAGCCCCAGCATTTT. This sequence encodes CASSGTGYSNQPQHF.

This CDR3 reads CASSLDGQGGYTF. The CDR3 DNA sequence: TGCGCCAGCAGCTTGGACGGACAGGGGGGCTACACCTTC. The V and J genes are TRBV5-1 and TRBJ1-2; 9 bases match TRBD1. This CDR3 has 13 amino acids. From germline, CDR1 is SGHRS and CDR2 YFSETQ. Losses at the gene ends were 0 bases for V and 8 bases for J; bases not matched to a gene: 2.

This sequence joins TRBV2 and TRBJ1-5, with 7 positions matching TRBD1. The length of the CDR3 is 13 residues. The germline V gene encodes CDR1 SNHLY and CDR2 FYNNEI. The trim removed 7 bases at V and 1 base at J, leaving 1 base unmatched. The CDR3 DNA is TGTGCCAGCAAGGGACAGAGCAATCAGCCCCAGCATTTT. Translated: CASKGQSNQPQHF.

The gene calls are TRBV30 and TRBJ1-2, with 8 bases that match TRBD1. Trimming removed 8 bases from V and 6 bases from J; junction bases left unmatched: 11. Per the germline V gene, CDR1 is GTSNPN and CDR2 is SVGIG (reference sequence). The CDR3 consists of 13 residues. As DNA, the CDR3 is TGTGCCACGACGACAGGGGCGGAGGATGGCTACACCTTC. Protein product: CATTTGAEDGYTF.

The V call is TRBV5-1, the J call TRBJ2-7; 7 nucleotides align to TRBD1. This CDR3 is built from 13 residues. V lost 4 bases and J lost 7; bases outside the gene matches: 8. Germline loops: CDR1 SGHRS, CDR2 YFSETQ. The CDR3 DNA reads TGCGCCAGCAGCGCCCTCGGGACAGATGAGCAGTACTTC. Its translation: CASSALGTDEQYF.